The T cell receptor beta chain described here comes from a study of T cells after yellow fever vaccination. Study-wide background: With SMART-Seq v4 Ultra Low Input, the fractions containing low cell numbers were prepared. Study-wide results and limits: Although the secondary response was weaker, it peaked faster, at day 5 versus 15. Clones from primary vaccination mostly reappeared after the booster (96% CD4, around 90% CD8).

Germline V CDR1 and CDR2: DFQATT, SNEGSKA (reference sequence). This CDR3 has 12 amino acids. The ends were cut back, 6 bases at V and 8 bases at J, with 16 bases in the middle. Template switching with 5'RACE generated the TCR cDNA and added a universal primer site and UMIs. MiXCR, applied by TCRdb to the 5' RACE reads, yields one record per CDR3 protein. The data contain hundreds of thousands of distinct CDR3 sequences, approximately 13% of them singletons. This clonotype was detected a few times. What it recognizes is unknown. The TCR originated in a man aged 25-45 years who received the YFV17D yellow fever vaccine. The source was PBMCs, collected on the day of the yellow fever booster vaccination. This chain links TRBV20-1 with TRBJ1-2; D ambiguous. The CDR3, as DNA: TGCAGTGCCCAACGGCAGTACGGGGGCTACACCTTC. It specifies CSAQRQYGGYTF.